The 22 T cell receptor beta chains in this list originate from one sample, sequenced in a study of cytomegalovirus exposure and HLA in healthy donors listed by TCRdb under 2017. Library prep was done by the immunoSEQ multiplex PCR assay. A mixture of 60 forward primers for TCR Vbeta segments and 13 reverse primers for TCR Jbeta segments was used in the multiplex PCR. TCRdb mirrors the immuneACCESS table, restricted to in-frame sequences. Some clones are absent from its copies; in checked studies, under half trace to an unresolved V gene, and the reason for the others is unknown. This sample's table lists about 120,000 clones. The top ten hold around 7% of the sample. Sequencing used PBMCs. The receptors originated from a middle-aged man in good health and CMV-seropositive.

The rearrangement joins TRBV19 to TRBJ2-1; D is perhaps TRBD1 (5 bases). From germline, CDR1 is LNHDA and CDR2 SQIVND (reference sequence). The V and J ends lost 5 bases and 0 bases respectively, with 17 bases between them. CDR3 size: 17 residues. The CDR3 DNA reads TGTGCCAGTAGTGGGCAGGGCGGTCGGAGCTCCTACAATGAGCAGTTCTTC. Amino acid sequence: CASSGQGGRSSYNEQFF.

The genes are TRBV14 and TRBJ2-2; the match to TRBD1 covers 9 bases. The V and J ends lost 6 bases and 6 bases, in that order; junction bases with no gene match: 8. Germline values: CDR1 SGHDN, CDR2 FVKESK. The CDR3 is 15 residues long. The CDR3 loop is CASRSIQGAAGELFF. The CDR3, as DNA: TGTGCCAGCAGATCCATACAGGGGGCGGCCGGGGAGCTGTTTTTT.

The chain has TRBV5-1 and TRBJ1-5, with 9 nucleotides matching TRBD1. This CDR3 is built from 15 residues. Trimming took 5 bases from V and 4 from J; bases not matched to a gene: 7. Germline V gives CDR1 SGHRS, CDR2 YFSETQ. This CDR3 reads CASRQGQGRNQPQHF. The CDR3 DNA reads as TGCGCCAGCAGACAAGGACAGGGGAGAAATCAGCCCCAGCATTTT.

The CDR3 DNA follows: TGTGCCAGCAGACTAGCGGGAGGAAACTACAATGAGCAGTTCTTC. Protein product: CASRLAGGNYNEQFF. V is TRBV6-1 and J is TRBJ2-1; 12 bases align to TRBD2. Germline trimming cut 6 bases from V and 3 bases from J; bases unmatched to any gene: 3. The CDR3 spans 15 residues. Germline values: CDR1 MNHNS, CDR2 SASEGT.

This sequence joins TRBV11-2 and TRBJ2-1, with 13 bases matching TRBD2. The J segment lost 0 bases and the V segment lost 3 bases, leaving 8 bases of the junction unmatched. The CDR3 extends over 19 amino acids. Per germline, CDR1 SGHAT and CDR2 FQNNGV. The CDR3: CASSFRLAGGGSSYNEQFF. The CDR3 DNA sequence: TGTGCCAGCAGCTTCCGACTAGCGGGAGGCGGGAGCTCCTACAATGAGCAGTTCTTC.

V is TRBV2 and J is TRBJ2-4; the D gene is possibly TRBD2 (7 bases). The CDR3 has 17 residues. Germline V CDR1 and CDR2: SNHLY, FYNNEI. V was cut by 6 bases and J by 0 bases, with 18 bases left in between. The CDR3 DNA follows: TGTGCCAGCAGGATAGCGGAGGGGGGGCTAGCCAAAAACATTCAGTACTTC. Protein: CASRIAEGGLAKNIQYF.

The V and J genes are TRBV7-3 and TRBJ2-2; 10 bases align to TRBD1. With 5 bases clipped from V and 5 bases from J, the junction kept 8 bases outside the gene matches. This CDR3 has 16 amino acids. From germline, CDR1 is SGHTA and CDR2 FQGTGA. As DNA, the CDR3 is TGTGCCAGCAGCCTCCCGGGACAGGGGCGAACCGGGGAGCTGTTTTTT. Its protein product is CASSLPGQGRTGELFF.

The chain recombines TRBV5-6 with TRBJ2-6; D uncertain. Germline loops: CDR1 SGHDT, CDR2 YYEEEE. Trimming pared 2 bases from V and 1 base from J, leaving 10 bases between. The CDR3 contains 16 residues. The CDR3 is CASSLIGESGANVLTF. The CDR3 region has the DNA TGTGCCAGCAGCTTAATTGGAGAATCTGGGGCCAACGTCCTGACTTTC. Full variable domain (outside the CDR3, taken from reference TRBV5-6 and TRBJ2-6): DAGVTQSPTHLIKTRGQQVTLRCSPKSGHDTVSWYQQALGQGPQFIFQYYEEEERQRGNFPDRFSGHQFPNYSSELNVNALLLGDSALYLCASSLIGESGANVLTFGAGSRLTVL.

CDR3 amino acids: CASSEGLAGDLSYNEQFF. The CDR3 DNA reads TGTGCCAGCAGCGAGGGACTAGCGGGAGACCTCTCCTACAATGAGCAGTTCTTC. The chain joins TRBV13 to TRBJ2-1; 14 bases are a match to TRBD2. After removal of 5 bases from V and 0 bases from J, the junction contained 6 bases not matched to a gene. The V gene's germline CDR1 is PRHDT and CDR2 FYEKMQ (reference sequence). The CDR3 covers 18 residues.

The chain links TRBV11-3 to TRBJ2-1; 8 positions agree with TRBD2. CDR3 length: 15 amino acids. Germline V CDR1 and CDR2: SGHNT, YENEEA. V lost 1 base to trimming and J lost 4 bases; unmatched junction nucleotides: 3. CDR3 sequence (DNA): TGTGCCAGCAGCTTAGGGTCTAGCGGGTACAATGAGCAGTTCTTC. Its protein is CASSLGSSGYNEQFF.

In DNA, the CDR3 is TGTGCCAGCAGCTTAGTCTCCCAGGCGGGGAGCAATCAGCCCCAGCATTTT. Translating gives CASSLVSQAGSNQPQHF. The gene calls are TRBV7-9 and TRBJ1-5; D is ambiguous. Germline assignment: CDR1 SEHNR and CDR2 FQNEAQ (reference sequence). The CDR3 contains 17 residues. V lost 1 base and J 1 base, leaving 14 bases between the germline ends.

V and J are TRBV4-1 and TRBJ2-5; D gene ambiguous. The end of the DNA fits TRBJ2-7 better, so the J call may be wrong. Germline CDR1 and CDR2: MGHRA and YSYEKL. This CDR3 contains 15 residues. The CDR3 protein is CASSQEEASSYEQYF. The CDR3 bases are TGCGCCAGCAGCCAAGAAGAGGCGAGCTCCTACGAGCAGTACTTC.

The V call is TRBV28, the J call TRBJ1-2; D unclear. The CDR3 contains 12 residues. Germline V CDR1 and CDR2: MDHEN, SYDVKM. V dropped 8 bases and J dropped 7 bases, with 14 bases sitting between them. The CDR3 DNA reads TGTGCCAGCCGTTCAGGCCTGAGTGGCTACACCTTC. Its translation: CASRSGLSGYTF.

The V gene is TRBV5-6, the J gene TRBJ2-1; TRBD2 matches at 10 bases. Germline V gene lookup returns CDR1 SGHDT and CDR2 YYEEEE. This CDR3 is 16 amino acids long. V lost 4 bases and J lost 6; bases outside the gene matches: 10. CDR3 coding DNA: TGTGCCAGCAGCCCGGCCGCTAGCGGGGGAGGCAATGAGCAGTTCTTC. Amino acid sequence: CASSPAASGGGNEQFF.

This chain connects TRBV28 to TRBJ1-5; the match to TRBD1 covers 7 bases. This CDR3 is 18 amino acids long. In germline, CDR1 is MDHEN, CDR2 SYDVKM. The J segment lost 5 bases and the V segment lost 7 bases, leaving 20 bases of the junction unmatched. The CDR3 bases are TGTGCCAGCAACCCATCGACAGGGTTAGGGTCCATCGATCAGCCCCAGCATTTT. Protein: CASNPSTGLGSIDQPQHF.

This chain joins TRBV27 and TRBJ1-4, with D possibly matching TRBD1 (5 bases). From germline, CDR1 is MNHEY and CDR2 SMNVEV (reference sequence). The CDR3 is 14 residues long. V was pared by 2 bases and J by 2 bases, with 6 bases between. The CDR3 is CASSLQGTNEKLFF. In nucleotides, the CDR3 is TGTGCCAGCAGTTTACAGGGTACTAATGAAAAACTGTTTTTT.

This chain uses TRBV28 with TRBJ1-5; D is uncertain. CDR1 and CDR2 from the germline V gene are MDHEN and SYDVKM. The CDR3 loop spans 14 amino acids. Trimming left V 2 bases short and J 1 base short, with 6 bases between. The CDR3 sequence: CASSLGGSNQPQHF. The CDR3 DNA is TGTGCCAGCAGTTTAGGCGGCAGCAATCAGCCCCAGCATTTT.

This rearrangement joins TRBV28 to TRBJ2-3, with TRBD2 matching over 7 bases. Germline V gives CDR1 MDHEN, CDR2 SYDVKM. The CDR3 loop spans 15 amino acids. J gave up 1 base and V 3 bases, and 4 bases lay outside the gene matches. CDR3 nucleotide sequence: TGTGCCAGCAGTTTGGCGGGAGCTGGCACAGATACGCAGTATTTT. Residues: CASSLAGAGTDTQYF. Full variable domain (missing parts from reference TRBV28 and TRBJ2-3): DVKVTQSSRYLVKRTGEKVFLECVQDMDHENMFWYRQDPGLGLRLIYFSYDVKMKEKGDIPEGYSVSREKKERFSLILESASTNQTSMYLCASSLAGAGTDTQYFGPGTRLTVL.

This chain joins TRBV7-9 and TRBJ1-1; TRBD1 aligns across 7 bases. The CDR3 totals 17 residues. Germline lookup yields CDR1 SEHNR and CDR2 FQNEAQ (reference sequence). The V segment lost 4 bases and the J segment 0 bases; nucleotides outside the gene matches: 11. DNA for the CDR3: TGTGCCAGCAGCTCAAAGCCGGGACAGCTCATGAACACTGAAGCTTTCTTT. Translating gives CASSSKPGQLMNTEAFF.

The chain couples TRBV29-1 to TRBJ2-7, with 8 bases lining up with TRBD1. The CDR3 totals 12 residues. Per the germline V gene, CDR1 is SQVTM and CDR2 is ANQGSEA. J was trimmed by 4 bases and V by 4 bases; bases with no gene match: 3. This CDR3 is CSVVGQGYEQYF. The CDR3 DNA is TGCAGCGTTGTAGGACAGGGATACGAGCAGTACTTC.

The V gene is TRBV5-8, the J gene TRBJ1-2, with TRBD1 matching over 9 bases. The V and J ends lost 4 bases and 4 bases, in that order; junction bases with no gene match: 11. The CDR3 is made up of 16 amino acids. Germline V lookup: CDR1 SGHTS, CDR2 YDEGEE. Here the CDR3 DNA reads TGTGCCAGCAGCCTACCGGGACAGGGCAACCTCTATGGCTACACCTTC. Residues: CASSLPGQGNLYGYTF.

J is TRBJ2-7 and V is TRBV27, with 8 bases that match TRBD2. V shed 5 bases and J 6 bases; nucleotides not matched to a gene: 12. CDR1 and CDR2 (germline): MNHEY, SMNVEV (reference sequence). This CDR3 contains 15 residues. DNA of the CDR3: TGTGCCAGCAGTCCTAAACCGGGAGGGAAGGGCGAGCAGTACTTC. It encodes CASSPKPGGKGEQYF.